This T cell receptor (beta chain) was sequenced for a study of a mutant IDH1 vaccine in newly diagnosed glioma. Time point denoted: week 11, during vaccination. The study gave 300 ug of mutant IDH1 20-mer peptide per vaccine dose, with topical imiquimod. Concerning this clone itself: What it binds is not known.

The table came from immunoSEQ multiplex PCR; TCRdb's copy has only in-frame clones and leaves some out. The sample contains 100,000 to 150,000 clones, around 77% of which appear only once. Trimming pared 3 bases from V and 4 bases from J, leaving 18 bases between. The CDR3 consists of 17 residues. Germline CDR1 and CDR2: SGHAT and FQNNGV. This rearrangement joins TRBV11-2 to TRBJ2-2, with a possible D match to TRBD1 (6 bases). This sequence was found in a man in his forties with glioma. The specimen was PBMCs, collected from a glioma patient whose treatment included an IDH1 peptide vaccine. In nucleotides, the CDR3 is TGTGCCAGCAGCTTTGAGGCTGGGGGCGAGCCCACCGGGGAGCTGTTTTTT. Its translation is CASSFEAGGEPTGELFF.